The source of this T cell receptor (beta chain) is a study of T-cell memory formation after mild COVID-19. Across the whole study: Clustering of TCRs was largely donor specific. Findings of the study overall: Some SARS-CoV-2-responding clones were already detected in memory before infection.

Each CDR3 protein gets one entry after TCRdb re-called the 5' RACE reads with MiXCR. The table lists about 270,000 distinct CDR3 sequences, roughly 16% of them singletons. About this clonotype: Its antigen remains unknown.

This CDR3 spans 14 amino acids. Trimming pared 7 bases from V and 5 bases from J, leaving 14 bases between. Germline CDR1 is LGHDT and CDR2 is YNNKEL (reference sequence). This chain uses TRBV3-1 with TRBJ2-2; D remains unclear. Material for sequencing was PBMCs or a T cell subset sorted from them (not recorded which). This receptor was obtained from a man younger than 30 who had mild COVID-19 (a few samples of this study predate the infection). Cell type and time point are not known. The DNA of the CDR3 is TGTGCCAGCATATCAGGCCCCGGGACCGGGGAGCTGTTTTTT. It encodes CASISGPGTGELFF.